This TCR beta chain was retrieved from a study of cytomegalovirus exposure and HLA in healthy donors. Study-level results: In an earlier analysis, productive rearrangement rates for most beta V segments clustered near 87% or 30%. In a later analysis, compared with equally common non-associated chains, HLA-associated beta chains were more expanded. Excluded were some V segments that proved indistinguishable, including TRBV6-2 and TRBV6-3. CMV serostatus alone was available as immune exposure information.

The PCR employed 60 Vbeta primers together with 13 Jbeta primers. Assay: immunoSEQ multiplex PCR; the TCRdb copy retains only in-frame clones and omits some. The sample lists around 200,000 clones; over 70% were seen once. CDR3 length equals 14 residues. The V gene's germline CDR1 is SEHNR and CDR2 FQNEAQ (reference sequence). With regard to this clone: Antigen: not known. The junction and the germline gene differ at one end; a read error may be behind it.

This chain joins TRBV7-9 and TRBJ2-7, with 7 bases that match TRBD1. The receptor's source is a male donor in good health and CMV-seronegative. The sample comprised PBMCs. The CDR3 loop reads CSSSRDRISYEQYF. Written as DNA, the CDR3 is TGTTCCAGCAGTCGGGACAGAATTTCCTACGAGCAGTACTTC. Full variable domain (rest looked up from reference TRBV7-9 and TRBJ2-7): DTGVSQNPRHKITKRGQNVTFRCDPISEHNRLYWYRQTLGQGPEFLTYFQNEAQLEKSRLLSDRFSAERPKGSFSTLEIQRTEQGDSAMYLCSSSRDRISYEQYFGPGTRLTVT.